These 14 T cell receptor beta chains came from one sample sequenced in a study of molecular identifiers for immune sequencing clone quantification. TCRdb analysed the PCR reads with MiXCR anew, one entry per CDR3 protein. The profile shows under 600,000 distinct CDR3 sequences, about a fifth of them singletons. Material for sequencing was naive CD8+ T cells from blood, with Jurkat cell RNA spiked in. Subset noted: FACS-sorted CD8+CD4-CCR7+CD45RA+ naive T cells. The receptor set was obtained from a human donor in good health. Some libraries in this study had Jurkat cell RNA spiked in.

This clonotype occurred many times. This rearrangement joins TRBV30 to TRBJ2-1; D is undetermined. Per the germline V gene, CDR1 is GTSNPN and CDR2 is SVGIG (reference sequence). The CDR3 is made up of 13 amino acids. V shed 0 bases and J shed 6 bases, with 9 bases lying between them. The CDR3 bases are TGTGCCTGGAGTGTGCCTCTTACCAATGAGCAGTTCTTC. This encodes CAWSVPLTNEQFF. Full variable domain (missing parts from reference TRBV30 and TRBJ2-1): SQTIHQWPATLVQPVGSPLSLECTVEGTSNPNLYWYRQAAGRGLQLLFYSVGIGQISSEVPQNLSASRPQDRQFILSSKKLLLSDSGFYLCAWSVPLTNEQFFGPGTRLTVL.

A single count supports this clonotype. A much larger clonotype is one base distant, so this may be a read error. It is likely a read error, because the conserved phenylalanine at the end of the CDR3 is missing. This chain uses TRBV5-1 with TRBJ2-7, with TRBD1 matching 9 bases. In germline, CDR1 is SGHRS, CDR2 YFSETQ. Trimming at V came to 0 bases and at J to 6 bases, leaving 7 bases not matched to a gene. The CDR3 length is 15 residues. The DNA for the CDR3 is TGCGCCAGCAGCTTGGTAACAGGGGGCGGCCGCGAGCAGTACTCC. This translates into CASSLVTGGGREQYS.

As regards this clonotype: The junction and the germline gene differ at one end; a read error may be behind it. The rearrangement joins TRBV20-1 to TRBJ2-2; weak D call: TRBD2 (6 bases). There are 15 residues in the CDR3. Germline V CDR1 and CDR2: DFQATT, SNEGSKA (reference sequence). CDR3 amino acids: CSASRGLSAAGGLFF. The CDR3 nucleotides read TGCAGTGCATCTCGCGGTCTCTCAGCCGCCGGGGGGCTGTTTTTT.

About this clonotype itself: This could be a read error, since a much larger clone is one nucleotide away. The genes are TRBV6-2 or TRBV6-3 and TRBJ1-4; perhaps TRBD1 as D (6 bases). V shed 7 bases and J shed 3 bases, with 9 bases lying between them. The CDR3 totals 13 residues. Germline loops: CDR1 MNHEY, CDR2 SVGEGT. The CDR3 protein is CASNPGANEKLFF. CDR3 DNA: TGTGCCAGCAATCCAGGGGCTAATGAAAAACTGTTTTTT.

V is TRBV20-1 and J is TRBJ1-2; TRBD1 aligns across 7 bases. Germline lookup yields CDR1 DFQATT and CDR2 SNEGSKA (reference sequence). The CDR3 has 13 amino acids. V dropped 6 bases and J dropped 5; count of bases not matched to a gene: 9. The CDR3 nucleotides read TGCAGTGCCTCGACCCGGGACAGATATGGCTACACCTTC. It is translated as CSASTRDRYGYTF.

Points on this clonotype: A much bigger clone sits one base away, suggesting this may be a read error. V and J are TRBV7-9 and TRBJ2-7; D gene uncertain. CDR1 is SEHNR and CDR2 is FQNEAQ in the germline V gene (reference sequence). CDR3 length: 13 residues. CDR3 residues: CASRGRTADEQCF. For the CDR3, the DNA is TGTGCCAGCAGAGGCCGGACGGCAGACGAGCAGTGCTTC.

This clonotype was seen a handful of times. V gene TRBV4-3 combines with J gene TRBJ2-3; TRBD2 matches at 9 bases. The J segment lost 1 base and the V segment lost 0 bases, leaving 11 bases of the junction unmatched. The CDR3 is made up of 19 amino acids. Germline V CDR1 and CDR2: LGHNA, YSLEER. The CDR3: CASSQDNSLAGTGTDTQYF. As DNA, the CDR3 is TGCGCCAGCAGCCAAGATAACTCCCTAGCGGGGACAGGCACAGATACGCAGTATTTT.

CDR3 region: CASNTYSVEAFF. As DNA, the CDR3 is TGTGCCAGCAACACATATTCAGTTGAAGCTTTCTTT. This chain links TRBV6-2 or TRBV6-3 with TRBJ1-1; D is unclear. With 7 bases removed from V and 7 bases from J, the gap between germline ends came to 13 bases. Germline V gene lookup returns CDR1 MNHEY and CDR2 SVGEGT. The CDR3 is 12 residues long.

This clonotype was recorded many times. The CDR3: CSVVLAGISTDTQYF. The CDR3 DNA reads TGCAGCGTTGTACTAGCGGGAATTAGCACAGATACGCAGTATTTT. The genes are TRBV29-1 and TRBJ2-3; the match to TRBD2 covers 10 bases. The CDR3 sequence is 15 residues long. The junction had 4 bases not matched to a gene; V was cut back by 4 bases and J by 0 bases. The germline gives CDR1 SQVTM, CDR2 ANQGSEA.

The V call is TRBV11-2, the J call TRBJ1-6; D is possibly TRBD1 (6 bases). CDR1 and CDR2 from the germline V gene are SGHAT and FQNNGV. Trimming took 1 base from V and 0 from J, leaving 7 bases between them. CDR3 size: 16 residues. The CDR3 DNA is TGTGCCAGCAGCTTAGCGGACAGCTCCTATAATTCACCCCTCCACTTT. Its protein product is CASSLADSSYNSPLHF.

This clonotype was detected a few times. The V and J genes are TRBV2 and TRBJ2-3; no definite D call. V lost 10 bases and J 3 bases, leaving 5 bases between the germline ends. CDR1 is SNHLY, CDR2 FYNNEI, per germline. CDR3 length equals 10 residues. Here the CDR3 DNA reads TGTGCCACCTGGACAGATACGCAGTATTTT. Its translation is CATWTDTQYF. Combining the CDR3 with reference TRBV2 and TRBJ2-3 gives the whole variable domain EPEVTQTPSHQVTQMGQEVILRCVPISNHLYFYWYRQILGQKVEFLVSFYNNEISEKSEIFDDQFSVERPDGSNFTLKIRSTKLEDSAMYFCATWTDTQYFGPGTRLTVL.

This chain joins TRBV5-6 and TRBJ2-2; D unclear. The germline V and J ends were trimmed by 0 bases and 4 bases, with 7 bases remaining between them. The germline CDR1 and CDR2 sequences are SGHDT and YYEEEE. This CDR3 has 14 residues. The CDR3 sequence is CASSLATSTGELFF. The CDR3 DNA sequence: TGTGCCAGCAGCTTGGCGACGAGCACCGGGGAGCTGTTTTTT.

In this sample, this clonotype turned up a few times. This chain links TRBV28 with TRBJ2-2; 7 positions match TRBD2. V shed 8 bases and J 6 bases; nucleotides not matched to a gene: 9. From germline, CDR1 is MDHEN and CDR2 SYDVKM. The CDR3 length is 14 residues. CDR3 coding DNA: TGTGCCAGCTCTCTTCGTGGGAGGGCCGGGGAGCTGTTTTTT. Translated, it gives CASSLRGRAGELFF.

This clonotype has at least ten counts. The genes are TRBV6-5 and TRBJ1-4; 7 bases match TRBD1. Germline assignment: CDR1 MNHEY and CDR2 SVGAGI. J gave up 7 bases and V 7 bases, and 15 bases lay outside the gene matches. The CDR3 covers 16 residues. The CDR3 spells CASTQYGLEGAEKLFF. CDR3 nucleotide sequence: TGTGCCAGCACCCAATACGGACTTGAGGGGGCTGAAAAACTGTTTTTT.